This T cell receptor beta chain was recorded in a study of Ad26.COV2.S vaccination and SARS-CoV-2 variants. As for the study in general: Within the COV1001 Ad26.COV2.S trial arm, the donor was enrolled. Doses of Ad26.COV2.S were injected into muscle once or twice, 56 days apart.

Clones were sequenced by immunoSEQ multiplex PCR, and TCRdb holds only the in-frame ones, with some missing. The top ten clones hold about 10% of a sample with 200,000 to 300,000 clones, 70% to 90% of them seen once. The treatment is: about 20 received Ad26.COV2.S at low or high dose, single or two shots; roughly five received placebo; per-sample allocation not given. The study sampled participants on day 63 after the first vaccine or placebo injection. SARS-CoV-2 spike from the Wuhan strain was encoded by the vaccine, an Ad26 vector. The CDR3 covers 15 residues. Trimming left V 5 bases short and J 1 base short, with 14 bases between. Germline CDR1 is SGHTA and CDR2 is FQGNSA.

V usage is TRBV7-2 and J usage is TRBJ1-1; no definite D call. Sample: peripheral blood, taken in a trial of Ad26.COV2.S vaccine versus placebo. The TCR was taken from a person between 18 and 59 years old who received the Ad26.COV2.S COVID-19 vaccine or a placebo. The CDR3 bases are TGTGCCAGCAGCCCCCCAATGGGGTCGAACACTGAAGCTTTCTTT. Protein product: CASSPPMGSNTEAFF.